The clone carrying this T cell receptor beta chain was counted a few times. Its specificity is unknown. CDR3 size: 16 residues. V lost 4 bases, J lost 4 bases, and 11 bases stayed unmatched. CDR1 and CDR2 from the germline V gene are SGDLS and YYNGEE. This sample is drawn from a study of T cells after yellow fever vaccination. Whole-study findings and limits: High-abundance clonotypes from the bulk population could contaminate FACS-sorted repertoires.

TCRdb independently ran MiXCR on the 5' RACE reads; one entry per CDR3 protein. The data show some 340,000 distinct CDR3 sequences, approximately 11% seen once. The sample here was CD4+ T cells sorted from PBMCs, taken 45 days after the yellow fever booster vaccination. The chain has TRBV9 and TRBJ1-2; 9 bases are shared with TRBD1. The TCR was taken from a man aged 18 to 30 who received the YFV17D yellow fever vaccine. The CDR3, as DNA: TGTGCCAGCAGCCCCCCGGGACAGGGTTTTTCCTATGGCTACACCTTC. This encodes CASSPPGQGFSYGYTF.